This entry concerns a single T cell receptor beta chain. Its antigen is not yet known. Base qualities are not recorded, but no much larger clone differs from it by a single base. The roughly 37 donors, aged about 6 to 95 years, were systemically healthy Caucasian individuals from Russia. Each donor gave about 9.8 milliliters of peripheral blood, drawn into EDTA-treated Vacutainer tubes. PBMCs were isolated by Ficoll-Paque density-gradient centrifugation, with at least 6 million obtained per sample. Trizol reagent was used to extract total RNA from the PBMCs, yielding at least 5 micrograms per sample. For every donor, flow cytometry on a PBMC aliquot measured the percentage of naive CD45RAhigh/CD27high T cells. Library preparation employed 5' RACE. Data came from an Illumina HiSeq 2500. A second roughly 7 to 12 cycle PCR used a sample-barcoded 5' primer and a J-beta primer mix. Each TCR beta cDNA molecule received a unique molecular identifier from a template-switch 5' adaptor carrying 12 random nucleotides. Each sample yielded at least 2.5 million CDR3-containing paired-end reads. The Mint cDNA synthesis kit, primed by a TRBC-specific oligonucleotide, was used to synthesize first-strand cDNA from all RNA. Following uracil-DNA glycosylase treatment, all cDNA underwent a first 18-cycle PCR with the universal primers M1SS and BC2_uni_R. Under the source paper's analysis protocol: For normalization, 1 million high-quality reads were randomly selected from each sample, with every read carrying a distinct molecular identifier. Instead of being binned into consensus sequences, reads with shared molecular identifiers were discarded. CDR3 identification, clonotype clustering and error correction used MiTCR with a Q25 quality threshold and the strictest error-elimination algorithm. Lower-bound total TCR beta diversity was estimated with a nonparametric unseen species model using Euler transformation. TCRdb redid the processing of the public reads, applying fastp at Q25 and MiXCR, and retained in-frame beta chains. A single entry per CDR3 protein holds the most common genes and DNA from its merged rows. These V and J calls derive from TCRdb rather than the authors' analysis. The sample table records roughly 720,000 distinct CDR3 sequences; approximately 55% of these occur just once. The ten most abundant clones make up 41% of the sample.

The data were obtained in a study of blood T cells in healthy people across ages (dated by TCRdb to about 2015). Study-level background: In model experiments, roughly one uniquely barcoded TCR beta cDNA molecule per two T cells was captured by template switching. The study measured age-related changes in TCR beta repertoire diversity using deep sequencing normalized with unique cDNA molecular identifiers. Donors were grouped into four age groups: young (average roughly 17 years), middle-aged (over 35), aged (around 60) and long-lived (about 90). To avoid experimental bias, donors of different ages were randomly spread across the sequencing lanes. Using the same blood draw, the study looked at two additional independent replicas of 1 million unique cDNA reads for two donors, one aged 18 to 30 and the other aged 80 or older.

Paper-wide results and their limitations: Compared with the aged group, the long-lived group had more naive CD4+ T cells, fewer expanded clones and increased TCR diversity, suggesting age selection. As age increased, observed TCR beta diversity per million T cells dropped in a roughly linear way, and a significant reduction was already evident by age around 41. Since profiling was done on bulk unsorted PBMCs, naive and antigen-experienced compartments could not be conclusively compared. Estimates of total diversity based on one million sequenced T cells were regarded as lower bounds and as underestimates. A strong correlation was found between observed TCR beta diversity and the percentage of naive T cells measured by flow cytometry. Because donor CMV infection status was unknown, age-related changes in expanded clonotypes were potentially confounded.

The CDR3, cysteine through phenylalanine, is 14 amino acids long. Only the CDR3 region is kept as DNA, spanning 42 bases read in frame from base 1. CDR1 DFQATT and CDR2 SNEGSKA were looked up in the germline V gene (reference sequence). V and J are truncated by 1 base and 7 bases respectively, leaving an intervening sequence of 14 bases. Input material: blood. The sequence was obtained from a man older than 75 in good health. The sequence is built from TRBV20-1 and TRBJ2-4; the D gene is possibly TRBD1, with 6 bases matching. The sequence in DNA is TGCAGTGCTAGAGGGCAGGGGTCTCGGAACATTCAGTACTTC. It codes for CSARGQGSRNIQYF.